This T cell receptor beta chain was recovered during a study of CD8 T cells in ankylosing spondylitis. This CDR3 has 14 residues. J lost 5 bases, V lost 5 bases, and 8 bases had no gene match. From germline, CDR1 is SGHTA and CDR2 FQGNSA. Each CDR3 protein is one row after TCRdb ran MiXCR on the 5' RACE reads. In the table there are a few hundred thousand distinct CDR3 sequences, 20% of which are singletons. The sample consisted of blood, either unsorted or a sorted T cell fraction (not recorded which). This chain connects TRBV7-2 to TRBJ1-1; TRBD1 agrees at 7 bases. The receptor comes from a female donor with ankylosing spondylitis or in good health (not recorded which). Here the CDR3 DNA reads TGTGCCAGCAGCACCTTACAGGGGTTGACTGAAGCTTTCTTT. The encoded protein is CASSTLQGLTEAFF.